A single sample gave rise to the 21 T cell receptor beta chains below, sequenced in a study of blood T cell repertoires in COVID-19. Only in-frame clones appear in the TCRdb table, and some are missing; sequencing was by immunoSEQ multiplex PCR. The table includes about 210,000 clones, about 88% detected once. Sample: peripheral blood. These receptors all come from a middle-aged woman with acute or convalescent COVID-19.

The chain carries TRBV18 and TRBJ2-1; unclear D gene. The germline gives CDR1 KGHSH, CDR2 LQKENI. The V end lost 6 bases, the J end lost 0 bases, and 12 bases lay between the germline ends. The CDR3 consists of 15 residues. Here the CDR3 reads CASSPPQVSYNEQFF. CDR3 sequence (DNA): TGTGCCAGCTCCCCCCCGCAGGTCTCCTACAATGAGCAGTTCTTC.

The chain uses TRBV27 and TRBJ2-5, with D possibly TRBD1 on 5 matching bases. V was shortened by 3 bases and J by 0 bases, with 14 bases between the two germline ends. The CDR3 has 16 residues. The germline CDR1 and CDR2 sequences are MNHEY and SMNVEV (reference sequence). The CDR3 loop is CASSLKAGPHQETQYF. CDR3 sequence (DNA): TGTGCCAGCAGTTTGAAGGCAGGGCCTCACCAAGAGACCCAGTACTTC.

The genes are TRBV7-7 and TRBJ2-1; TRBD1 matches at 9 bases. The germline gives CDR1 SSHAT, CDR2 FNYEAQ (reference sequence). The V segment lost 1 base and the J segment 8 bases; nucleotides outside the gene matches: 9. This CDR3 region has 16 residues. CDR3 region: CASSLGGDRVIDEQFF. The CDR3 nucleotides are TGTGCCAGCAGCTTAGGAGGGGACAGGGTTATTGATGAGCAGTTCTTC.

The CDR3 DNA is TGTGCCAGCATGGGTGCCGGGGGCACTGAAGCTTTCTTT. Translated: CASMGAGGTEAFF. The rearrangement links TRBV2 to TRBJ1-1, with D possibly TRBD1 on 5 matching bases. This CDR3 comprises 13 residues. CDR1 SNHLY and CDR2 FYNNEI come from the germline V gene. Deletions cut 7 bases from V and 4 bases from J, with 13 bases between.

The V and J genes are TRBV7-3 and TRBJ1-2, with 7 bases identical to TRBD1. V lost 2 bases, J lost 2 bases, and 2 bases stayed unmatched. Germline loops: CDR1 SGHTA, CDR2 FQGTGA. This CDR3 spans 14 amino acids. CDR3 sequence (DNA): TGTGCCAGCAGCTTAGCGGGACAGAACTATGGCTACACCTTC. This encodes CASSLAGQNYGYTF.

In its sample, this clone was seen once. The DNA for the CDR3 is TGTGCCAGCTCACCACCTCCCGGGGGAACCTTCACAGATACGCAGTATTTT. Encoded protein: CASSPPPGGTFTDTQYF. This chain connects TRBV18 to TRBJ2-3; weak D call: TRBD2 (6 bases). V lost 0 bases, J lost 2 bases, and 15 bases lay in between. Germline CDR1 and CDR2: KGHSH and LQKENI. CDR3 length equals 17 residues. Using reference TRBV18 and TRBJ2-3 for the parts outside the CDR3, the full variable domain is NAGVMQNPRHLVRRRGQEARLRCSPMKGHSHVYWYRQLPEEGLKFMVYLQKENIIDESGMPKERFSAEFPKEGPSILRIQQVVRGDSAAYFCASSPPPGGTFTDTQYFGPGTRLTVL.

This chain joins TRBV3-1 (or the pseudogene TRBV3-2) and TRBJ2-5; 14 bases map to TRBD2. The CDR3 is 20 residues long. J lost 5 bases, V lost 1 base, and 15 bases had no gene match. Germline CDR1 reads LGHDT; CDR2 reads YNNKEL (reference sequence). DNA for the CDR3: TGTGCCAGCAGCCAAGTGGCGACTAGCGGGGGGGCCTGGAGACGGGAGACCCAGTACTTC. Its translation: CASSQVATSGGAWRRETQYF.

V gene TRBV6-5 combines with J gene TRBJ1-2; 12 bases map to TRBD1. The CDR3 runs to 16 residues. V was clipped by 2 bases and J by 8 bases; unmatched bases: 9. Germline assignment: CDR1 MNHEY and CDR2 SVGAGI. The CDR3 reads CASSYIGTGGLRGYTF. CDR3 DNA sequence: TGTGCCAGCAGTTACATTGGGACAGGGGGCCTACGGGGCTACACCTTC.

The rearrangement links TRBV2 to TRBJ2-3; TRBD2 agrees at 7 bases. Germline loops: CDR1 SNHLY, CDR2 FYNNEI. The length of the CDR3 is 15 residues. The V gene end was trimmed by 1 base and the J gene end by 2 bases; junction bases not matched to a gene: 3. In DNA form, the CDR3 reads TGTGCCAGCAGTGAAGGACTAGCATCCACAGATACGCAGTATTTT. It encodes CASSEGLASTDTQYF.

The chain is built from TRBV28 and TRBJ1-3; the D gene is possibly TRBD1 (5 bases). The CDR3 totals 19 residues. Germline CDR1 MDHEN, CDR2 SYDVKM. V was clipped by 6 bases and J by 0 bases, with 24 bases between them. The CDR3 region is CASSGNPGVGVYSGNTIYF. CDR3 coding DNA: TGTGCCAGCAGCGGAAACCCGGGGGTCGGGGTGTACTCTGGAAACACCATATATTTT.

The J gene is TRBJ2-3, the V gene TRBV11-2; 10 bases match TRBD2. Germline trimming cut 5 bases from V and 4 bases from J; bases unmatched to any gene: 18. The CDR3 totals 19 residues. Germline values: CDR1 SGHAT, CDR2 FQNNGV. The CDR3 reads CASSQLSGGAGGFADTQYF. In nucleotides, the CDR3 is TGTGCCAGCAGCCAGCTCAGCGGGGGGGCAGGAGGTTTCGCAGATACGCAGTATTTT.

The V gene is TRBV24-1, the J gene TRBJ1-2; 7 bases align to TRBD1. From germline, CDR1 is KGHDR and CDR2 SFDVKD. This CDR3 is 16 amino acids long. The ends lost 2 bases at V and 4 bases at J; junction bases unmatched: 9. The CDR3 loop is CATSDSRQGGIYGYTF. The CDR3, as DNA: TGTGCCACCAGTGATTCACGACAGGGAGGAATCTATGGCTACACCTTC.

This clone was seen once. The chain uses TRBV5-1 and TRBJ2-5; 9 bases are shared with TRBD1. The CDR3 loop spans 15 amino acids. With V trimmed by 3 bases and J by 2 bases, 5 bases remained unmatched. The V gene's germline CDR1 is SGHRS and CDR2 YFSETQ. The CDR3 region has the DNA TGCGCCAGCAGCTGGATGGGACAGGGTCAAGAGACCCAGTACTTC. This gives the protein CASSWMGQGQETQYF.

V usage is TRBV3-1 (or the pseudogene TRBV3-2) and J usage is TRBJ2-1; 9 bases are a match to TRBD2. Losses at the gene ends were 6 bases for V and 6 bases for J; bases not matched to a gene: 6. The germline V gene encodes CDR1 LGHDT and CDR2 YNNKEL (reference sequence). The CDR3 covers 14 residues. The CDR3 DNA follows: TGTGCCAGCAGATCGCGGGGGGGCCCCAATGAGCAGTTCTTC. Protein: CASRSRGGPNEQFF.

V and J are TRBV30 and TRBJ2-5; TRBD2 aligns across 13 bases. Germline CDR1 is GTSNPN and CDR2 is SVGIG (reference sequence). This CDR3 comprises 14 residues. With 2 bases clipped from V and 10 bases from J, the junction kept 7 bases outside the gene matches. The CDR3 DNA follows: TGTGCCTGGAGTATAACTAGCGGGGGGGCGAGCCAGTACTTC. Its translation: CAWSITSGGASQYF.

The J gene is TRBJ1-5, the V gene TRBV19, with TRBD1 matching over 8 bases. Losses at the gene ends were 4 bases for V and 5 bases for J; bases not matched to a gene: 7. The CDR3 has 15 residues. CDR1 and CDR2 (germline): LNHDA, SQIVND (reference sequence). The CDR3 loop reads CASSRRGQEDQPQHF. The CDR3 region has the DNA TGTGCCAGTAGTAGACGGGGACAGGAGGATCAGCCCCAGCATTTT.

This chain connects TRBV7-9 to TRBJ2-3, with D unclear. The ends were cut back, 5 bases at V and 5 bases at J, with 8 bases in the middle. This CDR3 spans 12 amino acids. Per germline, CDR1 SEHNR and CDR2 FQNEAQ (reference sequence). The CDR3 loop reads CASSRLGDTQYF. For the CDR3, the DNA is TGTGCCAGCAGCCGACTGGGAGATACGCAGTATTTT.

This chain joins TRBV12-5 and TRBJ2-3; 13 nucleotides match TRBD2. This CDR3 comprises 17 residues. With 3 bases clipped from V and 2 bases from J, the junction kept 5 bases outside the gene matches. Looked up from germline, CDR1 is LGHNT and CDR2 is FRNRAP. CDR3 residues: CASGFTSGGENTDTQYF. The CDR3 region has the DNA TGTGCTAGTGGTTTTACTAGCGGGGGGGAAAACACAGATACGCAGTATTTT.

V gene TRBV10-3 combines with J gene TRBJ1-6; D may be TRBD1 (6 bases). V was trimmed by 10 bases and J by 7 bases, leaving 17 bases between them. This CDR3 has 14 residues. CDR1 and CDR2 (germline): ENHRY, SYGVKD. The CDR3 nucleotides are TGTGCCACCAAGGGGGAGAGGGACAATTCACCCCTCCACTTT. This gives the protein CATKGERDNSPLHF.

This clone has a single count. The chain recombines TRBV30 with TRBJ1-6; D unclear. The V gene lost 4 bases and the J gene lost 2 bases, with 6 bases spanning the gap. The CDR3 spans 13 residues. The germline gives CDR1 GTSNPN, CDR2 SVGIG (reference sequence). The CDR3 region has the DNA TGTGCCTGGATGGGCACCTATAATTCACCCCTCCACTTT. Amino acid sequence: CAWMGTYNSPLHF.

The rearrangement links TRBV9 to TRBJ2-1; D may be TRBD1 (6 bases). The CDR3 runs to 15 residues. The V end lost 3 bases, the J end lost 0 bases, and 10 bases lay between the germline ends. Germline V gives CDR1 SGDLS, CDR2 YYNGEE. In DNA form, the CDR3 reads TGTGCCAGCAGCGAGGGGGTCCTCTCCTACAATGAGCAGTTCTTC. As protein: CASSEGVLSYNEQFF.